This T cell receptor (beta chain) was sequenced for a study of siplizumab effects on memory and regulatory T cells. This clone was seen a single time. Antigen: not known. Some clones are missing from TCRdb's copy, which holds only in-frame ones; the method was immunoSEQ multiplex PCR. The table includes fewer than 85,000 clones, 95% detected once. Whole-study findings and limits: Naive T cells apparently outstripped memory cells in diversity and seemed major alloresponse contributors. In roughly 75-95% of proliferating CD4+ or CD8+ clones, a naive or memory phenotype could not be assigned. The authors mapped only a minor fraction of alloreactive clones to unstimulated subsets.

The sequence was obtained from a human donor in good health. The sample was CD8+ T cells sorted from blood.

In DNA, the CDR3 is TGTGCCAGTAGGTTTCAGGGAGGTTCTAATGAAAAACTGTTTTTT. Translated: CASRFQGGSNEKLFF. This rearrangement joins TRBV19 to TRBJ1-4; D is possibly TRBD1 (5 bases). Trimming removed 6 bases at V and 3 bases at J, with 14 bases between. Germline V gene sequence: CDR1 LNHDA, CDR2 SQIVND (reference sequence). The CDR3 totals 15 residues.